This entry features one T cell receptor beta chain sequence. Under the authors' procedure: It was from reference gene primer amplification that nucleated cell counts were estimated. Data came from immunoSEQ multiplex PCR; TCRdb stores just in-frame clones and leaves some out. The DNA gave D and trimming, while V, J and clone size come from that table. This sample has about 270,000 clones; over 80% occur once, and the top ten carry approximately 4%. Participants spanned ages about 18 to 100 years and resided in about two dozen US areas. The record originates from a study of blood T cell repertoires in COVID-19. Material: PBMCs or T cells enriched from blood (not recorded which). This sequence originates from a woman in her thirties with acute COVID-19.

The CDR3 here is CASSTIREDLLNEQFF. CDR3 DNA: TGTGCCAGCAGCACGATTCGGGAGGACCTACTGAATGAGCAGTTCTTC. The J gene is TRBJ2-1, the V gene TRBV28; TRBD2 matches 7 bases. The length of the CDR3 is 16 residues. V was pared by 6 bases and J by 7 bases, with 15 bases of the junction left unmatched. Germline assignment: CDR1 MDHEN and CDR2 SYDVKM.